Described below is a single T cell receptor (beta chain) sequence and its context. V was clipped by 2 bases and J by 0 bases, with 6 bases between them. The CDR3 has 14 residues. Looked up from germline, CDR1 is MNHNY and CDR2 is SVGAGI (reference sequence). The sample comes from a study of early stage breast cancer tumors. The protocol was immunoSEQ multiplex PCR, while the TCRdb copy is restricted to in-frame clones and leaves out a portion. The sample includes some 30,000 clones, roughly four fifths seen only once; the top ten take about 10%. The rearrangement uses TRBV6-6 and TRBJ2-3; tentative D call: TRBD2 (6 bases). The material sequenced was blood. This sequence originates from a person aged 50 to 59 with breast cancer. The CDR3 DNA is TGTGCCAGCAGTTACCGGGGGAGCACAGATACGCAGTATTTT. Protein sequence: CASSYRGSTDTQYF.